Listed below are T cell receptor beta chains from one sample, sequenced in a study of T cell changes during pregnancy in multiple sclerosis. The assay was immunoSEQ multiplex PCR, and TCRdb's table has in-frame clones only and misses some. The sample consists of about 40,000 clones, 90% to 95% of them appearing once. The source was CD8+ T cells from peripheral blood mononuclear cells, collected in the third trimester of pregnancy. Receptor source: a female donor with multiple sclerosis, enrolled in a pregnancy study. Each CDR3 is given without its conserved first and last residue. The D gene is left open where the match is weak.

>.|TRBV5-6|TRBJ2-7
ASSLGGGGLYEQY
>.|TRBV29-1|TRBJ1-2
SVEDHSLNYGYT
>.|TRBV29-1|TRBJ1-2
SVAGGTDGYT
>TRBD1|TRBV5-1|TRBJ2-2
ASSGGQSTGELF
>.|TRBV5-1|TRBJ1-4
ASSHAESKGVEKLF
>TRBD1|TRBV27|TRBJ2-1
ASSLWGQGAGNEQF
>.|TRBV15|TRBJ1-4
ATGRPEKLF
>TRBD2|TRBV9|TRBJ2-1
ASSVGGLADNEQF
>.|TRBV11-2|TRBJ1-1
ASSLDTNTEAF
>.|TRBV10-1|TRBJ2-3
ARDQGHKWADTQY
>.|TRBV4-2|TRBJ2-7
ASSPSGGYEQY
>TRBD1|TRBV7-3|TRBJ1-5
ASSLMSTRDRVSNQPQH
>.|TRBV2|TRBJ2-2
ASSEVASPHTGELF
>.|TRBV7-3|TRBJ2-3
ASRGAGENTQY
>TRBD1|TRBV11-2|TRBJ1-4
ASSWTGYEKLF
>.|TRBV27|TRBJ2-7
ASSTGYEQY
>TRBD2|TRBV7-6|TRBJ2-1
ASSPRIAGDYNEQF
>TRBD1|TRBV6-1|TRBJ2-2
ASSEELGTGITGELF
>TRBD2|TRBV25-1|TRBJ2-5
ASSLLASGEAQETQY
>.|TRBV11-2|TRBJ2-7
ASSPLPGTPGSEQY
>.|TRBV7-8|TRBJ2-7
ASSLASSAYEQY
>.|TRBV11-2|TRBJ1-4
ASRGDGTNEKLF
>.|TRBV4-1|TRBJ1-1
ASRMGAHTEAF
>.|TRBV14|TRBJ2-7
ASSHRSYEQY
>TRBD2|TRBV6-5|TRBJ2-1
ASESGTMYNEQF
>TRBD1|TRBV6-4|TRBJ2-1
ASSDGTDNNEQF
>.|TRBV6-1|TRBJ2-3
ASSEEPGAGADTQY
>.|TRBV19|TRBJ1-1
ASSIDGTLMNTEAF
>.|TRBV15|TRBJ2-7
ATSAGKSSYEQY
>TRBD2|TRBV5-4|TRBJ2-5
ASSLVMVAGGQETQY
>TRBD1|TRBV19|TRBJ1-1
ASSRGQDRMNTEAF
>.|TRBV6-1|TRBJ2-5
ASSESGGAGETQY
>.|TRBV19|TRBJ2-1
ASSFAGWNEQF
>.|TRBV27|TRBJ2-7
ASSLSRSAVAYEQY
>TRBD2|TRBV7-9|TRBJ2-7
ASSSFGTSGSGPYEQY
>.|TRBV5-5|TRBJ2-7
ASRRANGEQY
>TRBD2|TRBV9|TRBJ2-2
ASATGTSGPNTGELF
>TRBD1|TRBV5-3|TRBJ2-5
ARSLHWDRVQETQY
>.|TRBV30|TRBJ2-1
AWSVYGGYNEQF
>TRBD2|TRBV9|TRBJ2-1
ASSVETAGGFNEQF
>.|TRBV5-6|TRBJ1-1
ASSLMWGGTEAF
>.|TRBV6-4|TRBJ2-3
ASSDSTGGSTDTQY
>.|TRBV19|TRBJ1-1
ASSIQALNTEAF
>.|TRBV29-1|TRBJ2-1
SVEELRGEQF
>.|TRBV6-5|TRBJ1-3
ASQAGFGGNTIY
>TRBD1|TRBV11-2|TRBJ2-7
ASSLGQGDYEQY
>.|TRBV11-2|TRBJ2-3
ASSLVGDTQY